The rows below give T cell receptor beta chains drawn from one sample of a study of fetal regulatory T cell absence and autoimmunity. Clones were read by immunoSEQ multiplex PCR, and TCRdb kept only the in-frame ones, dropping some. This table has 95,000 or so clones, about two thirds appearing once. Sequences were obtained from pancreas tissue. These receptors originate from a male donor with IPEX syndrome. The CDR3 runs from the conserved cysteine through the conserved F or W. The D gene is left open where the match is weak. Size values are once, few and many counts, or a class for expanded clones, and some rows have none.

j_call | clone_size | v_call | d_call | cdr3_aa | cdr3_nt
TRBJ2-7 | NA | TRBV27 | NA | CASSYQPAYEQYF | TGTGCCAGCAGTTACCAGCCAGCCTACGAGCAGTACTTC
TRBJ2-5 | NA | TRBV25-1 | NA | CASSADREETQYF | TGTGCCAGCAGTGCCGACAGAGAAGAGACCCAGTACTTC
TRBJ1-3 | NA | TRBV19 | TRBD1 | CASSILDRGNTIYF | TGTGCCAGTAGTATATTGGACAGGGGAAACACCATATATTTT
TRBJ2-7 | NA | TRBV5-1 | TRBD2 | CASSLTLGLAGPYEQYF | TGCGCCAGCAGCTTGACCCTTGGACTAGCGGGGCCCTACGAGCAGTACTTC
TRBJ2-7 | NA | TRBV7-9 | TRBD2 | CASSRAGGPHEQYF | TGTGCCAGCTCTCGAGCGGGGGGGCCCCACGAGCAGTACTTC
TRBJ1-5 | NA | TRBV28 | NA | CASSLTGNSNQPQHF | TGTGCAAGCAGTTTAACAGGGAATAGCAATCAGCCCCAGCATTTT
TRBJ2-3 | few | TRBV12-2 | NA | CASRRTERRDTQYF | TGTGCAAGTCGCCGCACCGAGAGACGAGATACGCAGTATTTT
TRBJ2-7 | NA | TRBV2 | NA | CASRGLLTYEQYF | TGTGCCAGCAGAGGACTCCTCACCTACGAGCAGTACTTC
TRBJ2-1 | few | TRBV18 | NA | CASSRVGTVFF | TGTGCCAGCTCACGCGTGGGGACTGTTTTCTTC
TRBJ1-2 | NA | TRBV6-5 | TRBD1 | CASSYSVTGYGYTF | TGTGCCAGCAGTTACTCTGTGACAGGGTATGGCTACACCTTC
TRBJ1-1 | NA | TRBV11-2 | NA | CASSFGVRYTEAFF | TGTGCCAGCAGCTTTGGGGTCCGGTACACTGAAGCTTTCTTT
TRBJ2-1 | NA | TRBV7-9 | TRBD2 | CASSSEGSGVFYEQFF | TGTGCCAGCAGCTCCGAGGGTAGCGGGGTTTTTTATGAGCAGTTCTTC
TRBJ1-2 | once | TRBV5-1 | TRBD1 | CASSLGDSSTYGYTF | TGCGCTAGCAGCTTGGGGGACAGTTCGACCTATGGCTACACCTTC
TRBJ2-1 | NA | TRBV2 | NA | CASSLDLHPSSYNEQFF | TGTGCCAGCAGTCTGGATCTTCACCCGAGCTCCTACAATGAGCAGTTCTTC
TRBJ2-1 | NA | TRBV11-2 | NA | CASSFGYNEQFF | TGTGCCAGCAGCTTCGGGTACAATGAGCAGTTCTTC
TRBJ1-5 | NA | TRBV19 | TRBD1 | CASSFHRGLSIDQPQHF | TGTGCCAGTAGTTTCCACAGGGGGCTGAGTATAGATCAGCCCCAGCATTTT
TRBJ1-2 | NA | TRBV13 | NA | CASSQAGRYGYTF | TGTGCCAGCAGCCAAGCCGGGAGGTATGGCTACACCTTC
TRBJ1-1 | few | TRBV30 | NA | CAWSVGPYVRGDTEAFF | TGTGCCTGGAGTGTGGGGCCCTATGTCAGGGGCGACACTGAAGCTTTCTTT
TRBJ2-7 | NA | TRBV20-1 | NA | CSAKGLHEQYF | TGCAGTGCTAAAGGTCTGCACGAGCAGTACTTC
TRBJ2-1 | NA | TRBV27 | TRBD2 | CASWRERERREQFF | TGTGCCAGCTGGCGGGAGCGGGAGAGGAGGGAGCAGTTCTTC
TRBJ1-2 | NA | TRBV12-2 | NA | CASRLAGGYGYTF | TGTGCAAGTCGCTTAGCAGGGGGCTATGGCTACACCTTC
TRBJ2-7 | once | TRBV4-1 | TRBD2 | CASSHLAGFSGYEQYF | TGCGCCAGCAGCCATCTAGCGGGATTCAGCGGCTACGAGCAGTACTTC
TRBJ2-5 | NA | TRBV6-1 | TRBD2 | CASIRLAGETQYF | TGTGCCAGCATTCGACTAGCGGGAGAGACCCAGTACTTC
TRBJ1-2 | NA | TRBV9 | NA | CASSVEDNYGYTF | TGTGCCAGCAGCGTAGAGGACAACTATGGCTACACCTTC
TRBJ1-1 | NA | TRBV19 | NA | CASSSGPEAFF | TGTGCCAGTAGCTCAGGCCCAGAAGCTTTCTTT
TRBJ2-1 | few | TRBV10-1 | TRBD2 | CASRGLASNNEQFF | TGCGCCAGCAGAGGACTAGCGAGCAACAATGAGCAGTTCTTC
TRBJ2-2 | NA | TRBV6-1 | NA | CASSLLGPGELFF | TGTGCCAGCAGTCTACTAGGCCCCGGGGAGCTGTTTTTT
TRBJ2-3 | NA | TRBV29-1 | TRBD1 | CSVPDRGRASDTQYF | TGCAGCGTCCCGGACAGGGGGCGAGCCTCAGATACGCAGTATTTT
TRBJ2-3 | once | TRBV12-5 | NA | CASGLVQGRGTDTQYF | TGTGCTAGTGGTTTGGTACAGGGCAGAGGCACAGATACGCAGTATTTT
TRBJ2-7 | NA | TRBV19 | TRBD1 | CASSYRDRGVEQYF | TGTGCCAGTAGTTACCGGGACAGGGGCGTCGAGCAGTACTTC
TRBJ2-1 | NA | TRBV11-3 | NA | CASSLDRGNEQFF | TGTGCCAGCAGCTTAGACAGGGGCAATGAGCAGTTCTTC
TRBJ2-3 | NA | TRBV25-1 | NA | CASSETAGHPTDTQYF | TGTGCCAGCAGTGAAACCGCGGGGCATCCAACAGATACGCAGTATTTT
TRBJ2-7 | NA | TRBV10-3 | NA | CAISESRGASYEQYF | TGTGCCATCAGTGAGTCACGCGGGGCCTCCTACGAGCAGTACTTC